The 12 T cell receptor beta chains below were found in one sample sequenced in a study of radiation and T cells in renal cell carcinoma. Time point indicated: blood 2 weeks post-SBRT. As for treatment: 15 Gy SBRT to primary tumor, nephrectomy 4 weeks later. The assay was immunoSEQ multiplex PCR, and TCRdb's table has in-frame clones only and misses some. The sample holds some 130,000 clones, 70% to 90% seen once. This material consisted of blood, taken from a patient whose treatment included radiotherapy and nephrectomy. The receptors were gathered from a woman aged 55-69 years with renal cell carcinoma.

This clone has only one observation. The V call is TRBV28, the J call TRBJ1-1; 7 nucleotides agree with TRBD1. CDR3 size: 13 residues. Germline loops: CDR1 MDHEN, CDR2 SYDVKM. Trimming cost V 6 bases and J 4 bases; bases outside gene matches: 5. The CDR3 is CASRGDSVTEAFF. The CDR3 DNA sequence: TGTGCCAGCAGGGGGGACAGCGTCACTGAAGCTTTCTTT.

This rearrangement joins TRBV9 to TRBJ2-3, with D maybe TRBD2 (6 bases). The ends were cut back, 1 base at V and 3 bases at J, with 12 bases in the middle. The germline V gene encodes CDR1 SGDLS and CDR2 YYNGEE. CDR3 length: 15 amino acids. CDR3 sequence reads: CASSVSAGSTDTQYF. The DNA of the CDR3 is TGTGCCAGCAGCGTATCGGCGGGGTCAACAGATACGCAGTATTTT.

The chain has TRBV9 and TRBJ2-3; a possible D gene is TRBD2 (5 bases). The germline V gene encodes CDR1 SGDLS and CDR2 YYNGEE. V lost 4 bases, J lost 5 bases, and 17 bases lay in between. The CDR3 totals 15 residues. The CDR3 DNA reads TGTGCCAGCAGCCCTCAGAGGCGGGCACAAGATACGCAGTATTTT. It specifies CASSPQRRAQDTQYF. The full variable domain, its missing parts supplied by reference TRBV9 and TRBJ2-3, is DSGVTQTPKHLITATGQRVTLRCSPRSGDLSVYWYQQSLDQGLQFLIQYYNGEERAKGNILERFSAQQFPDLHSELNLSSLELGDSALYFCASSPQRRAQDTQYFGPGTRLTVL.

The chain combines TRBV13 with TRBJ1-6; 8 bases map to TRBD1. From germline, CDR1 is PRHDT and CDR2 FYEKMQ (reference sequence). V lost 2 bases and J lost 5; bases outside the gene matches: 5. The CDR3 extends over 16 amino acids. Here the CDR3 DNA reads TGTGCCAGCAGCTTATTTCCAGGGGGCAATAATTCACCCCTCCACTTT. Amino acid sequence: CASSLFPGGNNSPLHF.

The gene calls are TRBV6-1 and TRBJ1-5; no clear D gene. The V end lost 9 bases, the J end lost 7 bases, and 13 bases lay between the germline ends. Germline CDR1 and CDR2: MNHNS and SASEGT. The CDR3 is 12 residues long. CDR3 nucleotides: TGTGCCAGTACGACCTTTTTACAGCCCCAGCATTTT. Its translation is CASTTFLQPQHF.

This chain's CDR3 is CASRTGGGETQYF. CDR3 nucleotides: TGTGCCAGCAGAACCGGGGGGGGAGAGACCCAGTACTTC. This chain connects TRBV7-2 to TRBJ2-5; 8 bases line up with TRBD2. The V segment lost 6 bases and the J segment 4 bases; nucleotides outside the gene matches: 4. The CDR3 extends over 13 amino acids. Germline V gene data show CDR1 as SGHTA and CDR2 as FQGNSA.

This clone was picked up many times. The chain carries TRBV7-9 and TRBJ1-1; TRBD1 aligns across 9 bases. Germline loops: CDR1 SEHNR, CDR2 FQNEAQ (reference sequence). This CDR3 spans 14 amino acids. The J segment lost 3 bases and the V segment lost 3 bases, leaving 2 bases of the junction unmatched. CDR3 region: CASSFGTGYTEAFF. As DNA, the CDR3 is TGTGCCAGCAGCTTTGGGACAGGGTACACTGAAGCTTTCTTT.

CDR3 nucleotides: TGTGCCAGCAGGGGTCTCAATGAGCAGTTCTTC. This sequence encodes CASRGLNEQFF. The chain combines TRBV6-6 with TRBJ2-1; D call uncertain. The CDR3 covers 11 residues. The germline V gene has CDR1 MNHNY and CDR2 SVGAGI (reference sequence). V shed 6 bases and J shed 6 bases, with 6 bases lying between them.

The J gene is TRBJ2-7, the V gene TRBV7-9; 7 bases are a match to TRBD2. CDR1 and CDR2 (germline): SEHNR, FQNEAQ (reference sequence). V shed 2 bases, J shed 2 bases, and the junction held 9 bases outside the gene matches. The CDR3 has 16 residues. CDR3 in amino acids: CASSLRRGGGAYEQYF. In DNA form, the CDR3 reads TGTGCCAGCAGCTTACGTCGGGGCGGGGGAGCCTACGAGCAGTACTTC.

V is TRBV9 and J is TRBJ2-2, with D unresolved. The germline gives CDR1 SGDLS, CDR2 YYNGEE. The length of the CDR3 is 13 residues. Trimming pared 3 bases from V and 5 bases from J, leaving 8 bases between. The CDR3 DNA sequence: TGTGCCAGCAGCGCCCGCCTGACCGGGGAGCTGTTTTTT. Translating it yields CASSARLTGELFF.

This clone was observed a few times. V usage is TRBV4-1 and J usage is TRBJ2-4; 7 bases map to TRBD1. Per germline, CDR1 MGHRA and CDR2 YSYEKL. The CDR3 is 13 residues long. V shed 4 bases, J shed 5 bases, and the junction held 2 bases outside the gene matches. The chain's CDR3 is CASSLGQQNIQYF. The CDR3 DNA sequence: TGCGCCAGCAGCCTGGGACAGCAAAACATTCAGTACTTC.

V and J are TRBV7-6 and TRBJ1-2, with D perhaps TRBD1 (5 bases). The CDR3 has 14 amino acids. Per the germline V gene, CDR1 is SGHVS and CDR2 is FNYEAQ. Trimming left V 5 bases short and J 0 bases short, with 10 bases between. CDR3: CASSGGVTNYGYTF. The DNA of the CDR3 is TGTGCCAGCAGCGGGGGGGTTACTAACTATGGCTACACCTTC.